A single sample is the source of the 10 T cell receptor beta chains below, sequenced in a study of shared clonotypes between healthy human individuals. Clones were sequenced by immunoSEQ multiplex PCR, and TCRdb holds only the in-frame ones, with some missing. The sample has 1,100,000 or so clones, 78% seen once. The sequencing input was memory CD4+ T cells from PBMCs. The subset is: CD45RA-negative fraction. The receptor set was obtained from a man aged 18 to 29 in good health. Some clones in this sample may be carry-over from other donors' samples.

This clone was seen more than once but under ten times. The CDR3 here is CASRIGRGHYGYTF. The CDR3 DNA follows: TGTGCCAGCAGGATAGGGAGGGGGCACTATGGCTACACCTTC. The chain has TRBV6-1 and TRBJ1-2; 7 bases agree with TRBD1. The ends lost 6 bases at V and 3 bases at J; junction bases unmatched: 7. The germline CDR1 and CDR2 sequences are MNHNS and SASEGT. CDR3 length: 14 residues.

The chain combines TRBV2 with TRBJ2-5, with TRBD1 as a possible D gene (5 bases). The ends were cut back, 10 bases at V and 1 base at J, with 16 bases in the middle. The CDR3 is 14 amino acids. The germline V gene encodes CDR1 SNHLY and CDR2 FYNNEI. The CDR3 is CATQKGVTQETQYF. The CDR3 DNA reads as TGTGCCACCCAAAAAGGGGTTACCCAAGAGACCCAGTACTTC.

The genes are TRBV9 and TRBJ2-5; no clear D gene. CDR3 length equals 13 residues. The germline V gene encodes CDR1 SGDLS and CDR2 YYNGEE. V was shortened by 0 bases and J by 9 bases, with 12 bases between the two germline ends. This CDR3 is CASSVVDPGPQYF. In DNA form, the CDR3 reads TGTGCCAGCAGCGTAGTGGACCCCGGGCCCCAGTACTTC.

This sequence joins TRBV15 and TRBJ1-1; 8 positions agree with TRBD1. From germline, CDR1 is LNHNV and CDR2 YYDKDF (reference sequence). V lost 2 bases, J lost 8 bases, and 7 bases stayed unmatched. The CDR3 is 14 residues long. CDR3 amino acids: CATSRKGQGKEAFF. CDR3 DNA: TGTGCCACCAGCAGAAAAGGACAGGGTAAAGAAGCTTTCTTT.

This clone was found a few times. One junction end does not reproduce the germline sequence, and a read error may be involved. The CDR3 DNA follows: TGTGCCTGGAGTACTGGCGTAACAGCGTCCCAGTTC. Its protein is CAWSTGVTASQF. This chain links TRBV30 with TRBJ2-7, with D unclear. Germline CDR1 is GTSNPN and CDR2 is SVGIG (reference sequence). There are 12 residues in the CDR3.

The chain carries TRBV19 and TRBJ2-7; 10 bases line up with TRBD2. The germline V gene has CDR1 LNHDA and CDR2 SQIVND (reference sequence). J was trimmed by 4 bases and V by 7 bases; bases with no gene match: 10. The CDR3 contains 15 residues. CDR3 coding DNA: TGTGCCAGTACCCGGGCTAGCGGGAGTCGGTACGAGCAGTACTTC. Translation: CASTRASGSRYEQYF.

The chain recombines TRBV11-1 with TRBJ2-5; D unresolved. The germline V and J ends were trimmed by 5 bases and 1 base, with 14 bases remaining between them. The CDR3 consists of 15 residues. Germline V CDR1 and CDR2: SGHAT, FQDESV (reference sequence). CDR3 protein: CASSQPKKSQETQYF. DNA of the CDR3: TGTGCCAGCAGCCAGCCTAAGAAGAGCCAAGAGACCCAGTACTTC. The variable domain in full, completed from reference TRBV11-1 and TRBJ2-5, reads EAEVAQSPRYKITEKSQAVAFWCDPISGHATLYWYRQILGQGPELLVQFQDESVVDDSQLPKDRFSAERLKGVDSTLKIQPAELGDSAMYLCASSQPKKSQETQYFGPGTRLLVL.

The rearrangement joins TRBV19 to TRBJ1-5; the D gene is possibly TRBD1 (6 bases). The germline V and J ends were trimmed by 9 bases and 4 bases, with 16 bases remaining between them. The germline gives CDR1 LNHDA, CDR2 SQIVND (reference sequence). The CDR3 length is 14 residues. CDR3 region: CASQQGSGNQPQHF. The CDR3 bases are TGTGCCAGCCAACAGGGATCTGGGAATCAGCCCCAGCATTTT.

The chain has TRBV7-3 and TRBJ2-7; D remains ambiguous. Trimming took 2 bases from V and 4 from J, leaving 15 bases between them. The CDR3 has 15 amino acids. Looked up from germline, CDR1 is SGHTA and CDR2 is FQGTGA. The CDR3 bases are TGTGCCAGCAGCTTAGGGCACGGTCAACTTTACGAGCAGTACTTC. It codes for CASSLGHGQLYEQYF.

This clone has more than one count but fewer than ten. The chain uses TRBV6-1 and TRBJ1-1, with D unresolved. In germline, CDR1 is MNHNS, CDR2 SASEGT. The V and J ends lost 4 bases and 4 bases respectively, with 13 bases between them. The CDR3 covers 14 residues. The CDR3, as DNA: TGTGCCAGCAGTGGACGGTGGTCTGGCACTGAAGCTTTCTTT. This gives the protein CASSGRWSGTEAFF.